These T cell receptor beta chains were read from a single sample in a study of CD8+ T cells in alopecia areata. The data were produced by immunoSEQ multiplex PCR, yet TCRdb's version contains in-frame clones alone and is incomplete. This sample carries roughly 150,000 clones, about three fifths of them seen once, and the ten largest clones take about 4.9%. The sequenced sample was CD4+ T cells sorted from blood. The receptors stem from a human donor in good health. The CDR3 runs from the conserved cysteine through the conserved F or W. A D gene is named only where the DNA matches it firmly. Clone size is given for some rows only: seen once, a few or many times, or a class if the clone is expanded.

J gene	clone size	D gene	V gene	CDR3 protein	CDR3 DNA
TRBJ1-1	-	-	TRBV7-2	CASSFGRNTEAFF	TGTGCCAGCAGCTTCGGCAGGAACACTGAAGCTTTCTTT
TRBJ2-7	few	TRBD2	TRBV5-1	CASSVTSASHEQYF	TGCGCCAGCAGCGTGACTAGCGCATCTCACGAGCAGTACTTC
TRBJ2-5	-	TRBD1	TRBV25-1	CASSERGRGRRETQYF	TGTGCCAGCAGTGAAAGGGGGCGAGGGCGTCGGGAGACCCAGTACTTC
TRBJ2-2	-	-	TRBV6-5	CASSLALLSSGELFF	TGTGCCAGCTCCCTAGCCCTCCTGAGTTCCGGGGAGCTGTTTTTT
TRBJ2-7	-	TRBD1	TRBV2	CASSRQGAYEQYF	TGTGCCAGCAGTAGACAGGGTGCCTACGAGCAGTACTTC
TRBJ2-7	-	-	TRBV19	CASSKSRFEQYF	TGTGCCAGTAGTAAGTCCCGTTTCGAGCAGTACTTC
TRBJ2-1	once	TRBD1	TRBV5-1	CASSHGTVLTYEQFF	TGCGCCAGCAGCCACGGGACAGTTCTTACCTATGAGCAGTTCTTC
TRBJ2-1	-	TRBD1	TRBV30	CAWVGQGDEQFF	TGTGCCTGGGTTGGACAGGGCGATGAGCAGTTCTTC
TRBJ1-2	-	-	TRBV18	CASSRDTNYGYTF	TGTGCCAGCTCACGGGACACCAACTATGGCTACACCTTC
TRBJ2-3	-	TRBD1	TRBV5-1	CASSLQGAYTDTQYF	TGCGCCAGCAGCTTACAGGGGGCATACACAGATACGCAGTATTTT
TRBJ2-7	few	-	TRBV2	CATLREGGPYEQYF	TGTGCCACCCTGCGTGAGGGGGGTCCCTACGAGCAGTACTTC
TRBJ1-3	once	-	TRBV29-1	CSVVTGSGNTIYF	TGCAGCGTTGTGACGGGCTCTGGAAACACCATATATTTT
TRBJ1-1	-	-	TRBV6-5	CASSHTGTPGAFF	TGTGCCAGCAGCCACACCGGGACCCCGGGAGCTTTCTTT
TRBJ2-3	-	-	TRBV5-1	CASSLDPTGTQYF	TGCGCCAGCAGCTTGGATCCAACCGGTACGCAGTATTTT
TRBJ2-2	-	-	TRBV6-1	CASRGPQTGELFF	TGTGCCAGCAGAGGTCCACAGACCGGGGAGCTGTTTTTT
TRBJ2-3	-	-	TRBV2	CASNSRTDTQYF	TGTGCCAGCAACAGCCGCACAGATACGCAGTATTTT
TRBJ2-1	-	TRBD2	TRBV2	CASGLAGEFGEQFF	TGTGCCAGCGGGCTAGCGGGAGAGTTTGGTGAGCAGTTCTTC
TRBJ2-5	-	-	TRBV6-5	CASSYGSQETQYF	TGTGCCAGCAGTTACGGCAGTCAAGAGACCCAGTACTTC
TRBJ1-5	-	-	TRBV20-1	CSGASNQPQHF	TGCAGTGGGGCCTCCAATCAGCCCCAGCATTTT
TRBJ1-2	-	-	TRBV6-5	CASSPFRLYGYTF	TGTGCCAGCAGCCCATTCAGACTCTATGGCTACACCTTC
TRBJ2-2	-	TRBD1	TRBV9	CASKGQVSTGELFF	TGTGCCAGCAAGGGACAGGTGTCCACCGGGGAGCTGTTTTTT
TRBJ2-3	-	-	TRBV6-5	CASRWSPSTDTQYF	TGTGCCTCCCGTTGGTCACCCTCCACAGATACGCAGTATTTT
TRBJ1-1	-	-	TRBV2	CASSERGVEAFF	TGTGCCAGCAGTGAAAGGGGCGTAGAAGCTTTCTTT
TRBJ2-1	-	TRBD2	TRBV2	CASSRGLAYPYNEQFF	TGTGCCAGCAGCCGGGGACTAGCGTACCCCTACAATGAGCAGTTCTTC
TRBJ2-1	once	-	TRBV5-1	CASSLDRGTPTNEQFF	TGCGCCAGCAGCTTGGATAGGGGGACCCCCACCAATGAGCAGTTCTTC
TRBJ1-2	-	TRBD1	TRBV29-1	CSVEDRINGYTF	TGCAGCGTTGAGGACAGGATCAATGGCTACACCTTC
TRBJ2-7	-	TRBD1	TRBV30	CAWTTGAGYEQYF	TGTGCCTGGACAACAGGGGCCGGCTACGAGCAGTACTTC
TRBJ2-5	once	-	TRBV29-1	CSAERQETQYF	TGCAGCGCCGAGCGCCAAGAGACCCAGTACTTC
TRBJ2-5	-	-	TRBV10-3	CAISESSFLADLETQYF	TGTGCCATCAGTGAGTCATCCTTCCTGGCGGATCTAGAGACCCAGTACTTC
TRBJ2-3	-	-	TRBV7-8	CASSLAGRGGTDTQYF	TGTGCCAGCAGCTTAGCGGGCAGGGGTGGGACAGATACGCAGTATTTT
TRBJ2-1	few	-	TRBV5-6	CASAPGGSDEQFF	TGTGCCAGCGCCCCCGGGGGATCGGATGAGCAGTTCTTC
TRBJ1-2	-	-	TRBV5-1	CASSSGTGGYTF	TGCGCCAGCAGTTCCGGGACGGGAGGCTACACCTTC
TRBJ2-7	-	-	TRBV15	CATSELAAFSYEQYF	TGTGCCACCAGCGAGTTAGCCGCCTTCTCCTACGAGCAGTACTTC
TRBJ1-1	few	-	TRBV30	CAWSVRIPEAFF	TGTGCCTGGAGTGTACGAATACCTGAAGCTTTCTTT
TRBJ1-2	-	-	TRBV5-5	CASSLVGTPDSGYTF	TGTGCCAGCAGCTTGGTGGGGACACCTGATTCTGGCTACACCTTC
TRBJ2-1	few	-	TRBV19	CASRQGKNEQFF	TGTGCCAGTAGGCAGGGGAAGAATGAGCAGTTCTTC
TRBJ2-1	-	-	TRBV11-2	CASRKPGSRLDEQFF	TGTGCCAGCAGAAAGCCCGGGAGCAGGTTAGATGAGCAGTTCTTC
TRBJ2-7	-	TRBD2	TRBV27	CATSRLAVSYEQYF	TGTGCCACCTCGAGGCTAGCGGTATCCTACGAGCAGTACTTC
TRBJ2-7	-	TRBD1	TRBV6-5	CASSSNRGEQYF	TGTGCCAGCAGTTCCAACAGGGGTGAGCAGTACTTC
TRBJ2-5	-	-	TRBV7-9	CASSLQRGETQYF	TGTGCCAGCAGCTTACAGAGAGGGGAGACCCAGTACTTC
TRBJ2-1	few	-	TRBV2	CASSRVPYSYNEQFF	TGTGCCAGCAGTCGGGTCCCATACTCCTACAATGAGCAGTTCTTC
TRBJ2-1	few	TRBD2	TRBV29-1	CSVGSGIPYNEQFF	TGCAGCGTTGGTAGCGGGATTCCCTACAATGAGCAGTTCTTC
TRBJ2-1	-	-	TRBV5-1	CASTGPAGNEQFF	TGCGCCAGCACAGGTCCGGCGGGTAATGAGCAGTTCTTC
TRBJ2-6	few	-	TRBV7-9	CASSRYRDVAGANVLTF	TGTGCCAGCAGCCGATACCGGGATGTAGCAGGGGCCAACGTCCTGACTTTC
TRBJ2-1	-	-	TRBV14	CASSLGGGVYNEQFF	TGTGCCAGCAGCCTCGGAGGGGGCGTGTACAATGAGCAGTTCTTC
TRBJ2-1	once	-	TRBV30	CAWSGGAASDSYNEQFF	TGTGCCTGGAGTGGGGGTGCGGCTAGCGACTCCTACAATGAGCAGTTCTTC
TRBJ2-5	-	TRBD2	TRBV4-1	CASSPREWTSDQETQYF	TGCGCCAGCAGCCCTCGAGAGTGGACTAGCGACCAAGAGACCCAGTACTTC
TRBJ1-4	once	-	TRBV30	CASVGANEKLFF	TGTGCCTCCGTCGGGGCGAATGAAAAACTGTTTTTT
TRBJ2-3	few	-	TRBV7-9	CASSSYRSADTQYF	TGTGCCAGCAGCTCGTACCGGTCGGCAGATACGCAGTATTTT
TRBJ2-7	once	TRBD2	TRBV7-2	CATGLAGAGAYEQYF	TGTGCCACGGGACTAGCGGGAGCAGGGGCCTACGAGCAGTACTTC